A selection of T cell receptor beta chains follows, all from one sample in a study of blood T cell repertoires in COVID-19. The table came from immunoSEQ multiplex PCR; TCRdb's copy has only in-frame clones and leaves some out. The sample contains hundreds of thousands of clones, roughly 85% of which appear only once. The specimen was peripheral blood. The source is a woman aged 30 to 39 with active or convalescent COVID-19. Each CDR3 is given with its conserved first and last residue. Fields, in order: V gene, clone size, J gene, CDR3 length, D gene, CDR3 DNA, CDR3 protein. D genes are given only for firm matches. Rows may omit the clone size; those that give it use once, few, many or a size class.

v_call: TRBV4-2; clone_size: .; j_call: TRBJ1-1; cdr3_length: 13; d_call: .; cdr3_nt: TGTGCCAGCAGCCTCAGTCAGGACACTGAAGCTTTCTTT; cdr3_aa: CASSLSQDTEAFF
v_call: TRBV10-2; clone_size: few; j_call: TRBJ2-3; cdr3_length: 16; d_call: .; cdr3_nt: TGCGCCAGCAGTGATCTTTGGGGGAGCCGGGGGGATACGCAGTATTTT; cdr3_aa: CASSDLWGSRGDTQYF
v_call: TRBV4-1; clone_size: .; j_call: TRBJ2-3; cdr3_length: 16; d_call: TRBD2; cdr3_nt: TGCGCCAGCAGCCAACGACTAGCGGGGAGCACAGATACGCAGTATTTT; cdr3_aa: CASSQRLAGSTDTQYF
v_call: TRBV9; clone_size: .; j_call: TRBJ1-5; cdr3_length: 12; d_call: .; cdr3_nt: TGTGCCAGCAGCCCTAGGGGTCAGCCCCAGCATTTT; cdr3_aa: CASSPRGQPQHF
v_call: TRBV7-6; clone_size: .; j_call: TRBJ2-7; cdr3_length: 15; d_call: TRBD2; cdr3_nt: TGTGCCAGCAGAGAACTAGCGGGGGACTCCTACGAGCAGTACTTC; cdr3_aa: CASRELAGDSYEQYF
v_call: TRBV27; clone_size: once; j_call: TRBJ1-1; cdr3_length: 15; d_call: .; cdr3_nt: TGTGCCAGCAGTTTATCGTATCCAGGTCGCACTGAAGCTTTCTTT; cdr3_aa: CASSLSYPGRTEAFF
v_call: TRBV5-4; clone_size: .; j_call: TRBJ1-6; cdr3_length: 15; d_call: TRBD1; cdr3_nt: TGTGCCAGCAGCTTGGAGGGGACAGGGAATTCACCCCTCCACTTT; cdr3_aa: CASSLEGTGNSPLHF
v_call: TRBV11-2; clone_size: .; j_call: TRBJ1-3; cdr3_length: 14; d_call: .; cdr3_nt: TGTGCCAGCAGCTATCTCACAGGGCAAAACACCATATATTTT; cdr3_aa: CASSYLTGQNTIYF
v_call: TRBV19; clone_size: .; j_call: TRBJ1-2; cdr3_length: 15; d_call: .; cdr3_nt: TGTGCCAGTAGTATTCGGGGGGGCAGGAACTATGGCTACACCTTC; cdr3_aa: CASSIRGGRNYGYTF
v_call: TRBV29-1; clone_size: .; j_call: TRBJ1-1; cdr3_length: 12; d_call: TRBD1; cdr3_nt: TGCAGCGTCAACAGGGGGTTCACTGAAGCTTTCTTT; cdr3_aa: CSVNRGFTEAFF
v_call: TRBV11-2; clone_size: .; j_call: TRBJ2-6; cdr3_length: 19; d_call: TRBD2; cdr3_nt: TGTGCCAGCAGCTTTAGACTAGCGGGAGGGTACGCTGGGGCCAACGTCCTGACTTTC; cdr3_aa: CASSFRLAGGYAGANVLTF
v_call: TRBV5-1; clone_size: .; j_call: TRBJ2-5; cdr3_length: 14; d_call: .; cdr3_nt: TGCGCCAGCAGCTTGGGCGGTGGTCCTTCGGCCCAGTACTTC; cdr3_aa: CASSLGGGPSAQYF
v_call: TRBV5-1; clone_size: .; j_call: TRBJ2-1; cdr3_length: 16; d_call: .; cdr3_nt: TGCGCCAGCAGCGGAGGGACTGCCTACTCCTACAATGAGCAGTTCTTC; cdr3_aa: CASSGGTAYSYNEQFF
v_call: TRBV2; clone_size: once; j_call: TRBJ1-2; cdr3_length: 14; d_call: .; cdr3_nt: TGTGCCAGCAGTGAATTGTTACAGGACTATGGCTACACCTTC; cdr3_aa: CASSELLQDYGYTF
v_call: TRBV4-1; clone_size: .; j_call: TRBJ1-1; cdr3_length: 16; d_call: .; cdr3_nt: TGCGCCAGCAGCCACCCCTTAGACAGAATGAACACTGAAGCTTTCTTT; cdr3_aa: CASSHPLDRMNTEAFF
v_call: TRBV12-3/TRBV12-4; clone_size: .; j_call: TRBJ2-1; cdr3_length: 13; d_call: TRBD1; cdr3_nt: TGTGCCAGCAGACCGGGACAGTACAATGAGCAGTTCTTC; cdr3_aa: CASRPGQYNEQFF
v_call: TRBV19; clone_size: once; j_call: TRBJ1-5; cdr3_length: 14; d_call: .; cdr3_nt: TGTGCCAGCACGCGGCTCAGTTCCAATCAGCCCCAGCATTTT; cdr3_aa: CASTRLSSNQPQHF
v_call: TRBV5-1; clone_size: few; j_call: TRBJ2-7; cdr3_length: 16; d_call: .; cdr3_nt: TGCGCCAGCAGCTTGGCCGTTTCCAGGGACAACTACGAGCAGTACTTC; cdr3_aa: CASSLAVSRDNYEQYF
v_call: TRBV5-4; clone_size: .; j_call: TRBJ2-3; cdr3_length: 18; d_call: TRBD2; cdr3_nt: TGTGCCAGCAGCACGGGGAGTGGCGGGAGCCTAAGCACAGATACGCAGTATTTT; cdr3_aa: CASSTGSGGSLSTDTQYF
v_call: TRBV2; clone_size: few; j_call: TRBJ1-1; cdr3_length: 13; d_call: TRBD1; cdr3_nt: TGTGCCAGCAGAGGACAGGGGTACACTGAAGCTTTCTTT; cdr3_aa: CASRGQGYTEAFF
v_call: TRBV5-1; clone_size: .; j_call: TRBJ2-5; cdr3_length: 16; d_call: TRBD1; cdr3_nt: TGCGCCAGCAGCCCCCCGACAGGGGGCGGAGGAGAGACCCAGTACTTC; cdr3_aa: CASSPPTGGGGETQYF
v_call: TRBV9; clone_size: .; j_call: TRBJ2-1; cdr3_length: 13; d_call: .; cdr3_nt: TGTGCCAGCAGCCTGACTCCCTACAATGAGCAGTTCTTC; cdr3_aa: CASSLTPYNEQFF
v_call: TRBV4-1; clone_size: .; j_call: TRBJ2-6; cdr3_length: 20; d_call: .; cdr3_nt: TGCGCCAGCAGCCAAGATTCGAAACAGGGTCTACTCTCTGGGGCCAACGTCCTGACTTTC; cdr3_aa: CASSQDSKQGLLSGANVLTF
v_call: TRBV27; clone_size: once; j_call: TRBJ1-5; cdr3_length: 15; d_call: TRBD1; cdr3_nt: TGTGCCAGCAGTTTAGATTTGACAGGGGGTCAGCCCCAGCATTTT; cdr3_aa: CASSLDLTGGQPQHF
v_call: TRBV5-1; clone_size: .; j_call: TRBJ2-7; cdr3_length: 16; d_call: TRBD1; cdr3_nt: TGCGCCAGCAGCTCACCCGGGACAGGGGGAATCGACGAGCAGTACTTC; cdr3_aa: CASSSPGTGGIDEQYF
v_call: TRBV6-5; clone_size: .; j_call: TRBJ2-1; cdr3_length: 13; d_call: TRBD2; cdr3_nt: TGTGCCAGCACCCAGCGGGGGGGCTATGAGCAGTTCTTC; cdr3_aa: CASTQRGGYEQFF
v_call: TRBV9; clone_size: .; j_call: TRBJ1-1; cdr3_length: 15; d_call: .; cdr3_nt: TGTGCCAGCAGCCCTCCGCAGGGGCTAAGGACTGAAGCTTTCTTT; cdr3_aa: CASSPPQGLRTEAFF
v_call: TRBV2; clone_size: once; j_call: TRBJ1-5; cdr3_length: 13; d_call: .; cdr3_nt: TGTGCCAGCAGATACAGGGTAGGTCAGCCCCAGCATTTT; cdr3_aa: CASRYRVGQPQHF
v_call: TRBV7-9; clone_size: .; j_call: TRBJ2-3; cdr3_length: 19; d_call: .; cdr3_nt: TGTGCCAGCAGCTACAATTTGGGCAGGGTGGGTTTAATCACAGATACGCAGTATTTT; cdr3_aa: CASSYNLGRVGLITDTQYF
v_call: TRBV5-8; clone_size: .; j_call: TRBJ2-3; cdr3_length: 15; d_call: TRBD2; cdr3_nt: TGTGCCAGCAGCTTGGTCCTAGCGGGAGCAGATACGCAGTATTTT; cdr3_aa: CASSLVLAGADTQYF
v_call: TRBV6-4; clone_size: .; j_call: TRBJ2-3; cdr3_length: 15; d_call: TRBD2; cdr3_nt: TGTGCCAGCAGACTAGCGGGAGGCACCACAGATACGCAGTATTTT; cdr3_aa: CASRLAGGTTDTQYF
v_call: TRBV9; clone_size: .; j_call: TRBJ2-1; cdr3_length: 16; d_call: TRBD2; cdr3_nt: TGTGCCAGCAGCAAATCGGGTAGCGGGAGGACCAATGAGCAGTTCTTC; cdr3_aa: CASSKSGSGRTNEQFF
v_call: TRBV7-2; clone_size: once; j_call: TRBJ1-5; cdr3_length: 14; d_call: .; cdr3_nt: TGTGCCAGCAGCTCGTACCAGGGAACTCAGCCCCAGCATTTT; cdr3_aa: CASSSYQGTQPQHF
v_call: TRBV7-2; clone_size: .; j_call: TRBJ2-5; cdr3_length: 13; d_call: TRBD2; cdr3_nt: TGTGCCAGCAGCTTAGGACTAGCCGAGACCCAGTACTTC; cdr3_aa: CASSLGLAETQYF